The entry below gives a single TCR beta chain sequence along with its context. The sample belongs to a study of blood T cell repertoires in COVID-19. On the study more broadly: The cDNA or gDNA used as material had been derived from T cells, B-cell-depleted T cells, or PBMCs.

Authors' analysis steps: Estimates of nucleated cell counts were drawn from the amplification of reference gene primers. The method was immunoSEQ multiplex PCR; TCRdb's version includes in-frame clones alone and lacks a portion of them. Clone size and the V and J calls come from that table; the DNA yielded D and trimming. Among over 300,000 clones listed, 70% to 90% were seen once. Per the germline V gene, CDR1 is LNHNV and CDR2 is YYDKDF (reference sequence). There are 16 residues in the CDR3. Trimming left V 0 bases short and J 0 bases short, with 12 bases between. The specimen was peripheral blood. V gene TRBV15 combines with J gene TRBJ2-7, with TRBD1 as a possible D gene (5 bases). The receptor's source is a man in his late teens or twenties who had recovered from COVID-19. This CDR3 is CATSRDPDSYSYEQYF. In nucleotides, the CDR3 is TGTGCCACCAGCAGAGATCCCGACAGCTACTCCTACGAGCAGTACTTC.